The next 28 T cell receptor beta chains were all read from a single sample in a study of T cell responses to AZD1222 COVID-19 vaccine. Here immunoSEQ multiplex PCR was the method, and the copy in TCRdb shows in-frame clones only, minus some. The data contain roughly 120,000 clones, about 94% of them singletons. Sequencing used peripheral blood, obtained 28 days after the second AZD1222 dose. These receptors were taken from an adult who received the AZD1222 COVID-19 vaccine.

The J gene is TRBJ1-2, the V gene TRBV7-9; possible D gene TRBD1, 5 bases. Trimming took 0 bases from V and 2 from J, leaving 16 bases between them. The length of the CDR3 is 17 residues. CDR1 and CDR2 from the germline V gene are SEHNR and FQNEAQ (reference sequence). The CDR3, as DNA: TGTGCCAGCAGCTTAGCAGGAGTCCGGGACTTCAACTATGGCTACACCTTC. Translated: CASSLAGVRDFNYGYTF.

This chain connects TRBV5-1 to TRBJ1-2; D is unclear. V lost 4 bases to trimming and J lost 4 bases, with 14 bases between them. Germline V CDR1 and CDR2: SGHRS, YFSETQ. This CDR3 is 14 amino acids long. The CDR3 DNA reads as TGCGCCAGCAGCCGGCCGGATTCTGGCTATGGCTACACCTTC. It specifies CASSRPDSGYGYTF.

This clone occurred once. The chain is built from TRBV19 and TRBJ1-3; TRBD1 matches 10 bases. Germline assignment: CDR1 LNHDA and CDR2 SQIVND (reference sequence). The CDR3 sequence is 15 residues long. V was pared by 5 bases and J by 4 bases, with 5 bases of the junction left unmatched. The CDR3 DNA reads as TGTGCCAGTAGTTGGGACAGGGGCGCGGGAAACACCATATATTTT. Residues: CASSWDRGAGNTIYF. The full variable domain, rest sourced from reference TRBV19 and TRBJ1-3, is DGGITQSPKYLFRKEGQNVTLSCEQNLNHDAMYWYRQDPGQGLRLIYYSQIVNDFQKGDIAEGYSVSREKKESFPLTVTSAQKNPTAFYLCASSWDRGAGNTIYFGEGSWLTVV.

The chain joins TRBV18 to TRBJ1-4; D unresolved. The V and J ends lost 5 bases and 5 bases respectively, with 6 bases between them. CDR3 length: 12 residues. Germline lookup yields CDR1 KGHSH and CDR2 LQKENI. CDR3 bases: TGTGCCAGCTCATCGCCCAATGAAAAACTGTTTTTT. Protein product: CASSSPNEKLFF.

This chain uses TRBV6-4 with TRBJ2-4, with 10 bases lining up with TRBD2. The CDR3 runs to 17 residues. The V and J ends lost 4 bases and 5 bases, in that order; junction bases with no gene match: 11. Per the germline V gene, CDR1 is MRHNA and CDR2 is SNTAGT. In DNA form, the CDR3 reads TGTGCCAGCAGTGGCGGGAGCGGGAGGGCCGAAGAAAACATTCAGTACTTC. Translation gives CASSGGSGRAEENIQYF.

This clone came up once. V gene TRBV27 combines with J gene TRBJ2-2, with no clear D. The V and J ends lost 4 bases and 2 bases respectively, with 5 bases between them. CDR3 length: 13 residues. CDR1 and CDR2 from the germline V gene are MNHEY and SMNVEV (reference sequence). Here the CDR3 reads CASSYRNTGELFF. The CDR3 DNA is TGTGCCAGCAGTTACAGAAACACCGGGGAGCTGTTTTTT.

V and J are TRBV20-1 and TRBJ2-7; the match to TRBD1 covers 7 bases. In germline, CDR1 is DFQATT, CDR2 SNEGSKA (reference sequence). The ends lost 3 bases at V and 4 bases at J; junction bases unmatched: 9. The CDR3 sequence is 14 residues long. CDR3 sequence reads: CSASTRDRFYEQYF. CDR3 DNA sequence: TGCAGTGCTAGTACCCGGGACAGATTTTACGAGCAGTACTTC.

The chain is built from TRBV11-2 and TRBJ1-4; D is perhaps TRBD1 (6 bases). The germline gives CDR1 SGHAT, CDR2 FQNNGV. This CDR3 is 15 amino acids long. Between the trimmed V and J ends, which lost 6 bases and 5 bases, there was a span of 16 bases. CDR3 sequence reads: CASRRITGRNEKLFF. CDR3 nucleotides: TGTGCCAGCAGACGTATAACAGGGAGGAATGAAAAACTGTTTTTT.

V usage is TRBV9 and J usage is TRBJ2-3; TRBD2 agrees at 16 bases. Germline lookup yields CDR1 SGDLS and CDR2 YYNGEE. CDR3 length: 16 residues. V gave up 4 bases and J gave up 3 bases; unmatched junction bases: 2. CDR3 sequence reads: CASSPGLAGGTDTQYF. The CDR3 DNA reads as TGTGCCAGCAGCCCGGGACTAGCGGGGGGGACAGATACGCAGTATTTT. Based on the CDR3 plus reference TRBV9 and TRBJ2-3, the full variable domain is DSGVTQTPKHLITATGQRVTLRCSPRSGDLSVYWYQQSLDQGLQFLIQYYNGEERAKGNILERFSAQQFPDLHSELNLSSLELGDSALYFCASSPGLAGGTDTQYFGPGTRLTVL.

V is TRBV5-6 and J is TRBJ1-1; 9 positions match TRBD1. The J segment lost 6 bases and the V segment lost 2 bases, leaving 5 bases of the junction unmatched. Germline V gene data show CDR1 as SGHDT and CDR2 as YYEEEE. The CDR3 runs 14 residues. The CDR3 here is CASSLQGAYAEAFF. For the CDR3, the DNA is TGTGCCAGCAGCTTACAGGGGGCTTACGCTGAAGCTTTCTTT.

The genes are TRBV5-1 and TRBJ1-6, with no clear D. CDR1 is SGHRS, CDR2 YFSETQ, per germline. Trimming stripped 8 bases from V and 6 bases from J, with 15 bases between. This CDR3 comprises 14 residues. The CDR3 here is CASQDSAFNSPLHF. The CDR3 DNA sequence: TGCGCCAGTCAGGATTCTGCATTTAATTCACCCCTCCACTTT. Supplemented by reference TRBV5-1 and TRBJ1-6, the full variable domain reads KAGVTQTPRYLIKTRGQQVTLSCSPISGHRSVSWYQQTPGQGLQFLFEYFSETQRNKGNFPGRFSGRQFSNSRSEMNVSTLELGDSALYLCASQDSAFNSPLHFGNGTRLTVT.

V usage is TRBV9 and J usage is TRBJ1-1; the D gene is possibly TRBD1 (6 bases). This CDR3 spans 13 amino acids. V was clipped by 0 bases and J by 9 bases, with 12 bases between them. Looked up from germline, CDR1 is SGDLS and CDR2 is YYNGEE. CDR3: CASSVGLGAQAFF. In DNA, the CDR3 is TGTGCCAGCAGCGTAGGATTGGGGGCTCAAGCTTTCTTT.

CDR3 nucleotide sequence: TGTGCCAGCAGCGCCGGGACAGGGACACTTCTAAGCAATCAGCCCCAGCATTTT. Protein: CASSAGTGTLLSNQPQHF. The V and J genes are TRBV9 and TRBJ1-5; TRBD1 aligns across 9 bases. Losses at the gene ends were 3 bases for V and 1 base for J; bases not matched to a gene: 11. Germline V gives CDR1 SGDLS, CDR2 YYNGEE. CDR3 length equals 18 residues.

The V and J genes are TRBV5-5 and TRBJ1-1, with D possibly being TRBD1 (5 bases). The length of the CDR3 is 14 residues. V was pared by 0 bases and J by 5 bases, with 11 bases between. Germline lookup yields CDR1 SGHKS and CDR2 YYEKEE (reference sequence). The CDR3 DNA is TGTGCCAGCAGCTTGGAAAAGGGGTGGACTGAAGCTTTCTTT. Translation gives CASSLEKGWTEAFF.

The V and J genes are TRBV11-2 and TRBJ1-1; D is undetermined. The germline gives CDR1 SGHAT, CDR2 FQNNGV. The CDR3 sequence is 15 residues long. The V gene lost 4 bases and the J gene lost 5 bases, with 17 bases spanning the gap. The CDR3 region has the DNA TGTGCCAGCAGCTCCCGTCCCCCGCGGCGTACTGAAGCTTTCTTT. This encodes CASSSRPPRRTEAFF. Complete variable domain (other parts from reference TRBV11-2 and TRBJ1-1): EAGVAQSPRYKIIEKRQSVAFWCNPISGHATLYWYQQILGQGPKLLIQFQNNGVVDDSQLPKDRFSAERLKGVDSTLKIQPAKLEDSAVYLCASSSRPPRRTEAFFGQGTRLTVV.

In this sample, this clone turned up once. This chain links TRBV18 with TRBJ2-1; D may be TRBD1 or TRBD2 (5 bases each). Germline V gene lookup returns CDR1 KGHSH and CDR2 LQKENI. The V end lost 4 bases, the J end lost 4 bases, and 8 bases lay between the germline ends. The CDR3 covers 13 residues. In DNA form, the CDR3 reads TGTGCCAGCTCACGGGACGGGTACAATGAGCAGTTCTTC. It encodes CASSRDGYNEQFF.

The chain carries TRBV18 and TRBJ1-3; D is possibly TRBD1 (5 bases). V was cut by 1 base and J by 3 bases, with 10 bases left in between. Germline CDR1 reads KGHSH; CDR2 reads LQKENI. CDR3 length: 15 amino acids. The DNA of the CDR3 is TGTGCCAGCTCACCACAGGGGTTCGTTGGAAACACCATATATTTT. Its translation is CASSPQGFVGNTIYF. The variable domain in full, completed from reference TRBV18 and TRBJ1-3, reads NAGVMQNPRHLVRRRGQEARLRCSPMKGHSHVYWYRQLPEEGLKFMVYLQKENIIDESGMPKERFSAEFPKEGPSILRIQQVVRGDSAAYFCASSPQGFVGNTIYFGEGSWLTVV.

The chain employs TRBV5-1 and TRBJ1-1; a possible D gene is TRBD1 (5 bases). Trimming removed 4 bases from V and 0 bases from J, with 13 bases in between. The V gene's germline CDR1 is SGHRS and CDR2 YFSETQ. This CDR3 contains 15 residues. The CDR3 nucleotides are TGCGCCAGCAGCACCTCCGGGACGGTGAACACTGAAGCTTTCTTT. Encoded protein: CASSTSGTVNTEAFF.

The genes are TRBV3-1 (or the pseudogene TRBV3-2) and TRBJ2-3; 9 nucleotides agree with TRBD1. J lost 1 base, V lost 4 bases, and 0 bases had no gene match. The CDR3 spans 14 residues. Germline CDR1 is LGHDT and CDR2 is YNNKEL (reference sequence). DNA of the CDR3: TGTGCCAGCAGCCGGGACAGGGGCACAGATACGCAGTATTTT. Its translation: CASSRDRGTDTQYF.

This clone was picked up one time. The chain couples TRBV5-1 to TRBJ1-4, with D tentatively TRBD1 (6 bases). Trimming removed 0 bases at V and 8 bases at J, with 11 bases between. The CDR3 sequence is 14 residues long. Looked up from germline, CDR1 is SGHRS and CDR2 is YFSETQ. CDR3 nucleotide sequence: TGCGCCAGCAGCTTGGCAGGGGTTGGAGAAAAACTGTTTTTT. Encoded protein: CASSLAGVGEKLFF.

The chain recombines TRBV27 with TRBJ1-2; maybe TRBD1 (5 bases). V gave up 8 bases and J gave up 6 bases, with 19 bases separating them. Germline values: CDR1 MNHEY, CDR2 SMNVEV (reference sequence). The CDR3 covers 14 residues. The CDR3 is CASGMGLTQDGYTF. CDR3 bases: TGTGCCAGCGGAATGGGGCTCACTCAGGATGGCTACACCTTC.

V usage is TRBV19 and J usage is TRBJ1-6; D not certain. Trimming removed 4 bases from V and 7 bases from J, with 14 bases in between. Germline V gene sequence: CDR1 LNHDA, CDR2 SQIVND (reference sequence). The CDR3 has 15 residues. CDR3 protein: CASSNLANPNSPLHF. The CDR3 DNA reads as TGTGCCAGTAGTAACCTCGCAAACCCCAATTCACCCCTCCACTTT.

The J gene is TRBJ2-1, the V gene TRBV7-2; 12 bases fit TRBD2. This CDR3 contains 14 residues. The J segment lost 10 bases and the V segment lost 5 bases, leaving 6 bases of the junction unmatched. CDR1 and CDR2 from the germline V gene are SGHTA and FQGNSA. The CDR3, as DNA: TGTGCCAGCAGCGCAATTACTAGCGGGGGGGAGCAGTTCTTC. Protein product: CASSAITSGGEQFF.

The CDR3 DNA reads TGTGCCAGTAGTCCCCTCTATAGCAATCAGCCCCAGCATTTT. Its protein product is CASSPLYSNQPQHF. The chain carries TRBV19 and TRBJ1-5; D is unclear. The CDR3 is made up of 14 amino acids. CDR1 and CDR2 from the germline V gene are LNHDA and SQIVND (reference sequence). V gave up 5 bases and J gave up 0 bases, with 8 bases separating them.

The count of this clone is one. The J gene is TRBJ2-3, the V gene TRBV6-4; 11 bases line up with TRBD2. The CDR3 is 15 amino acids. J gave up 4 bases and V 3 bases, and 3 bases lay outside the gene matches. Germline V CDR1 and CDR2: MRHNA, SNTAGT. The CDR3 sequence is CASSEVAGGPDTQYF. The CDR3 coding sequence is TGTGCCAGCAGTGAGGTAGCGGGGGGGCCAGATACGCAGTATTTT.

This chain joins TRBV7-5 and TRBJ1-6. TRBV7-5 is marked as a pseudogene. This CDR3 spans 11 amino acids. CDR3 in amino acids: CVRSLGSPLHF. In DNA form, the CDR3 reads TGTGTCAGAAGCTTAGGGTCACCCCTCCACTTT.

The J gene is TRBJ1-5, the V gene TRBV10-2, with D perhaps matching TRBD1 (5 bases). The germline V gene encodes CDR1 WSHSY and CDR2 SAAADI. The CDR3 has 15 amino acids. The V and J ends lost 0 bases and 3 bases respectively, with 9 bases between them. The CDR3 loop reads CASSESGGDNQPQHF. The CDR3 DNA is TGCGCCAGCAGTGAGTCAGGAGGGGACAATCAGCCCCAGCATTTT.

This clone was observed once. The same CDR3 arises from other DNA sequences in this sample as well. The V gene is TRBV18, the J gene TRBJ1-5; D not certain. The CDR3 has 12 residues. Germline CDR1 and CDR2: KGHSH and LQKENI. Trimming shortened V by 0 bases and J by 6 bases, and 3 bases separated the two germline ends. In DNA, the CDR3 is TGTGCCAGCTCACCACCGGGTCAGCCCCAGCATTTT. Protein: CASSPPGQPQHF.